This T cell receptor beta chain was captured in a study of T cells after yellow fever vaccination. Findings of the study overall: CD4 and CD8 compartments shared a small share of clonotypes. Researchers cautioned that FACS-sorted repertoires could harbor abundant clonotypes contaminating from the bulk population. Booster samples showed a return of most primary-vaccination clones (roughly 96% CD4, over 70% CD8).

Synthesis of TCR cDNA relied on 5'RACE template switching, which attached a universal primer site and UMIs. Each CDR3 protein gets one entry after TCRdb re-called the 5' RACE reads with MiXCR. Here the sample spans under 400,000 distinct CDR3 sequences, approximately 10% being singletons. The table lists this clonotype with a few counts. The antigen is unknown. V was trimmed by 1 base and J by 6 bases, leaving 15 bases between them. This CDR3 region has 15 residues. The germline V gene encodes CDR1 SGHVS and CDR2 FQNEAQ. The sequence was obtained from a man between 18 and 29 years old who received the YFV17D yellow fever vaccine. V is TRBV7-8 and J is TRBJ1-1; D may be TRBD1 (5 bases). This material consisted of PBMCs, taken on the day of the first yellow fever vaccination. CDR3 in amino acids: CASSLVSGGESEAFF. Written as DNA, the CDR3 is TGTGCCAGCAGCTTAGTCTCCGGGGGGGAGTCTGAAGCTTTCTTT. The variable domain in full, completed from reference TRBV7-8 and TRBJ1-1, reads GAGVSQSPRYKVAKRGQDVALRCDPISGHVSLFWYQQALGQGPEFLTYFQNEAQLDKSGLPSDRFFAERPEGSVSTLKIQRTQQEDSAVYLCASSLVSGGESEAFFGQGTRLTVV.